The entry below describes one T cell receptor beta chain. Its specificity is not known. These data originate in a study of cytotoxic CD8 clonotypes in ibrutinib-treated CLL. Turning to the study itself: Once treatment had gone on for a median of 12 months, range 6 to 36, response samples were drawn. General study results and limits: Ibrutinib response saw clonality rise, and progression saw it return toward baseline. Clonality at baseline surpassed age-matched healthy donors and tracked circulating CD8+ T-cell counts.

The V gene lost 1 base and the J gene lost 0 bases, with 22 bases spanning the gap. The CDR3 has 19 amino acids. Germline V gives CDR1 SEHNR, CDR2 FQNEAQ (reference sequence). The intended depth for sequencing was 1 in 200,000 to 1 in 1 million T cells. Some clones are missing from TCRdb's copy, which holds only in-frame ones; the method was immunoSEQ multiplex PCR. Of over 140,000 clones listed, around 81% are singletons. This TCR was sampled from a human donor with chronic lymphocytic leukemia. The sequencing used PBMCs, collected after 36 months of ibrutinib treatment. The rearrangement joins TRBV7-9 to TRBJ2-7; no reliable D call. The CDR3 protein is CASSLVFVVEPNNSYEQYF. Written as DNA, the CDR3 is TGTGCCAGCAGCTTAGTCTTTGTAGTAGAGCCAAACAACTCCTACGAGCAGTACTTC.